The 15 T cell receptor beta chains given below trace back to one sample, sequenced in a study of blood T cell repertoires in COVID-19. The protocol was immunoSEQ multiplex PCR, while the TCRdb copy is restricted to in-frame clones and leaves out a portion. The sample lists 200,000 to 300,000 clones, over 80% occurring once. The material sequenced was peripheral blood. These receptors all come from a woman in her forties with acute or convalescent COVID-19.

The chain has TRBV29-1 and TRBJ2-2; 9 bases align to TRBD2. J was trimmed by 3 bases and V by 6 bases; bases with no gene match: 8. This CDR3 is 15 amino acids long. Germline CDR1 reads SQVTM; CDR2 reads ANQGSEA. In DNA, the CDR3 is TGCAGCGTGCTGGTGCCTAGCGGGGACACCGGGGAGCTGTTTTTT. This codes for CSVLVPSGDTGELFF.

The chain employs TRBV19 and TRBJ1-1, with D possibly being TRBD1 (5 bases). This CDR3 spans 14 amino acids. Germline loops: CDR1 LNHDA, CDR2 SQIVND (reference sequence). V was clipped by 7 bases and J by 0 bases, with 12 bases between them. CDR3 in DNA: TGTGCCAGTACCCCGACAGTTATGAACACTGAAGCTTTCTTT. It translates to CASTPTVMNTEAFF. Looking up the rest from reference TRBV19 and TRBJ1-1 gives the full variable domain: DGGITQSPKYLFRKEGQNVTLSCEQNLNHDAMYWYRQDPGQGLRLIYYSQIVNDFQKGDIAEGYSVSREKKESFPLTVTSAQKNPTAFYLCASTPTVMNTEAFFGQGTRLTVV.

The V call is TRBV5-1, the J call TRBJ1-2; D not resolved. Trimming took 1 base from V and 7 from J, leaving 17 bases between them. CDR1 SGHRS and CDR2 YFSETQ come from the germline V gene. CDR3 length equals 15 residues. The CDR3 DNA sequence: TGCGCCAGCAGCTTGACCCTAGTGGTAGATGGTGGCTACACCTTC. Translation: CASSLTLVVDGGYTF.

This chain connects TRBV4-1 to TRBJ1-2; D not resolved. CDR1 and CDR2 (germline): MGHRA, YSYEKL. The V end was cut by 1 base, the J end by 8 bases, with 8 bases between. The CDR3 has 12 amino acids. The CDR3 DNA sequence: TGCGCCAGCAGCCAAGGGGAGGGAGGCTACACCTTC. Its translation: CASSQGEGGYTF.

The rearrangement links TRBV19 to TRBJ2-2; D ambiguous. Germline CDR1 and CDR2: LNHDA and SQIVND (reference sequence). The CDR3 contains 13 residues. Trimming took off 2 bases at V and 6 bases at J, with 7 bases between the two ends. The CDR3 loop is CASSISLAGELFF. The CDR3 region has the DNA TGTGCCAGTAGTATAAGCCTAGCCGGGGAGCTGTTTTTT. The full variable domain, completed using reference TRBV19 and TRBJ2-2, is DGGITQSPKYLFRKEGQNVTLSCEQNLNHDAMYWYRQDPGQGLRLIYYSQIVNDFQKGDIAEGYSVSREKKESFPLTVTSAQKNPTAFYLCASSISLAGELFFGEGSRLTVL.

The gene calls are TRBV5-1 and TRBJ2-3; D remains ambiguous. V shed 2 bases and J shed 0 bases, with 10 bases lying between them. CDR1 and CDR2 from the germline V gene are SGHRS and YFSETQ. CDR3 size: 15 residues. Here the CDR3 reads CASSFDTASTDTQYF. As DNA, the CDR3 is TGCGCCAGCAGCTTCGACACTGCTAGCACAGATACGCAGTATTTT.

V and J are TRBV9 and TRBJ2-3; 7 bases map to TRBD2. Unmatched junction bases numbered 14, after V lost 3 bases and J lost 4 bases. This CDR3 contains 17 residues. CDR1 SGDLS and CDR2 YYNGEE come from the germline V gene. DNA for the CDR3: TGTGCCAGCAGCGCTACGGGGGGAGGTCTGTTCGCAGATACGCAGTATTTT. This gives the protein CASSATGGGLFADTQYF.

V and J are TRBV30 and TRBJ1-5; 8 positions match TRBD1. With 2 bases clipped from V and 7 bases from J, the junction kept 13 bases outside the gene matches. CDR1 and CDR2 from the germline V gene are GTSNPN and SVGIG (reference sequence). This CDR3 has 16 residues. This CDR3 is CAWSLPLQGVRQPQHF. The CDR3 bases are TGTGCCTGGAGTTTACCTCTACAGGGGGTAAGGCAGCCCCAGCATTTT.

The rearrangement uses TRBV24-1 and TRBJ1-2; 8 bases map to TRBD1. Germline V lookup: CDR1 KGHDR, CDR2 SFDVKD. CDR3 length equals 12 residues. J lost 7 bases, V lost 6 bases, and 3 bases had no gene match. The CDR3 bases are TGTGCCACCAGTCAGGGGGCCTCTGGCTACACCTTC. This codes for CATSQGASGYTF.

V is TRBV23-1 and J is TRBJ1-1, with 7 positions matching TRBD1. TRBV23-1 is an open reading frame, and its role is uncertain. The length of the CDR3 is 14 residues. V gave up 4 bases and J gave up 3 bases; unmatched junction bases: 5. DNA for the CDR3: TGCGCCAGCAGTCCTGACAGGGTGGACACTGAAGCTTTCTTT. Amino acid sequence: CASSPDRVDTEAFF.

The V gene is TRBV3-1 (or the pseudogene TRBV3-2), the J gene TRBJ1-4; 7 nucleotides line up with TRBD1. This CDR3 is built from 16 residues. The V gene end was trimmed by 0 bases and the J gene end by 8 bases; junction bases not matched to a gene: 9. Germline V gene sequence: CDR1 LGHDT, CDR2 YNNKEL (reference sequence). CDR3 DNA: TGTGCCAGCAGCCAAGACCCCTGGACAGGCGAAGAAAAACTGTTTTTT. It specifies CASSQDPWTGEEKLFF.

This sequence joins TRBV6-5 and TRBJ1-1; D ambiguous. CDR1 MNHEY and CDR2 SVGAGI come from the germline V gene. V shed 11 bases and J shed 0 bases, with 13 bases lying between them. This CDR3 region has 13 residues. CDR3 residues: CAARRGMNTEAFF. In nucleotides, the CDR3 is TGTGCCGCGAGGCGGGGTATGAACACTGAAGCTTTCTTT.

The gene calls are TRBV12-3 or TRBV12-4 and TRBJ2-1; D unresolved. Trimming stripped 7 bases from V and 2 bases from J, with 9 bases between. The CDR3 covers 13 residues. This CDR3 is CASNPDTYNEQFF. Written as DNA, the CDR3 is TGTGCCAGCAATCCTGACACCTACAATGAGCAGTTCTTC.

This rearrangement joins TRBV7-8 to TRBJ1-2; no firm D call. The length of the CDR3 is 15 residues. V was trimmed by 6 bases and J by 5 bases, leaving 19 bases between them. Germline CDR1 and CDR2: SGHVS and FQNEAQ. CDR3 amino acids: CASSLESAPIYGYTF. CDR3 sequence (DNA): TGTGCCAGCAGTCTGGAGTCGGCTCCGATTTATGGCTACACCTTC.

This clone has a single count. The CDR3 DNA sequence: TGTGCCAGCAGTTACTCTAGGCCAGGGGCCTATGGCTACACCTTC. Its translation is CASSYSRPGAYGYTF. V usage is TRBV6-5 and J usage is TRBJ1-2, with D possibly TRBD1 on 6 matching bases. CDR3 length: 15 residues. The V end lost 0 bases, the J end lost 4 bases, and 12 bases lay between the germline ends. Germline loops: CDR1 MNHEY, CDR2 SVGAGI.